This TCR beta chain stems from a study of control samples from healthy donors and cancer patients. This table comes from immunoSEQ multiplex PCR, and its TCRdb copy is limited to in-frame clones, with some not included. The table lists 150,000 or so clones, roughly nine tenths of them singletons, with over 6% in the top ten. The CDR3 totals 16 residues. CDR1 is MDHEN and CDR2 is SYDVKM in the germline V gene. Trimming stripped 1 base from V and 10 bases from J, with 17 bases between. The receptor's source is a man aged 18 to 29 in good health. J is TRBJ1-6 and V is TRBV28; no definite D call. Source material: blood. CDR3 coding DNA: TGTGCCAGCAGTTTATTCCCCCCCGGGCGTGGGTCACCCCTCCACTTT. Translation: CASSLFPPGRGSPLHF. The complete variable domain, with remaining parts taken from reference TRBV28 and TRBJ1-6, reads DVKVTQSSRYLVKRTGEKVFLECVQDMDHENMFWYRQDPGLGLRLIYFSYDVKMKEKGDIPEGYSVSREKKERFSLILESASTNQTSMYLCASSLFPPGRGSPLHFGNGTRLTVT.